The present entry profiles one T cell receptor (beta chain) with its context. Antigen specificity is unknown. The germline V gene encodes CDR1 SGHTA and CDR2 FQGTGA. The CDR3 contains 16 residues. V shed 0 bases and J shed 0 bases, with 11 bases lying between them. Produced via immunoSEQ multiplex PCR; TCRdb's table is partial and in-frame only. The sample carries 50,000 to 60,000 clones, around 90% recorded once. This entry is derived from a study of lymphopenia after photon versus proton radiotherapy. Study-level points and caveats: In patients who died, overall survival fell as post-nadir TCR diversity dropped more. Better survival with proton therapy was suggested as possible, not demonstrated. Photon-treated patients lost naive T cells and TCR diversity; proton-treated stayed stable.

This material consisted of peripheral blood, taken from a patient treated with photon-based radiotherapy. This TCR was recovered from a woman aged 40 to 50 with cholangiocarcinoma. V is TRBV7-3 and J is TRBJ1-2, with D possibly TRBD1 on 5 matching bases. CDR3 residues: CASSLTGTVANYGYTF. CDR3 nucleotide sequence: TGTGCCAGCAGCTTAACGGGGACGGTAGCTAACTATGGCTACACCTTC.